This T cell receptor (beta chain) was sequenced during a study of T-cell reconstitution after alpha-beta-depleted transplantation in children. The V and J ends lost 4 bases and 1 base respectively, with 7 bases between them. This CDR3 is built from 12 residues. Germline lookup yields CDR1 SQVTM and CDR2 ANQGSEA. Preparation of the TCRbeta library was carried out with unique molecular identifiers. MiXCR, applied by TCRdb to the PCR reads, yields one record per CDR3 protein. The top ten hold 13% of the sample, which has over 150,000 distinct CDR3 sequences, 13% to 15% seen once. In this sample, this clonotype turned up many times.

This chain connects TRBV29-1 to TRBJ1-1, with a possible D match to TRBD1 (5 bases). Sample: PBMCs from the stem cell graft donor, taken from the stem cell graft. This clonotype was sampled from a human donor who donated a stem cell graft to a child with acute lymphoblastic leukemia. CDR3: CSVGGTNTEAFF. The CDR3 coding sequence is TGCAGCGTTGGCGGGACGAACACTGAAGCTTTCTTT.